This TCR beta chain was found in a study of T cells in Graves' hyperthyroidism and ophthalmopathy. Study findings and constraints: Median prediction lead before ophthalmopathy onset was 6.5 months with the model.

The study left out patients who had uncontrolled infection, other autoimmune disease, pregnancy or lactation. Thyroid ultrasound, orbital computed tomography, clinical symptoms, and serum thyroxine and TRAb underpinned diagnoses. This CDR3 is 13 amino acids long. Trimming took 3 bases from V and 3 from J, leaving 5 bases between them. Germline V gene lookup returns CDR1 KGHDR and CDR2 SFDVKD. It was RNA transcripts that yielded the amplified TCR beta CDR3 regions. HTBI primers were employed in a first-round RT-PCR of the TCR CDR3. In TCRdb, the multiplex PCR reads were re-called with MiXCR into one record per CDR3 protein. The profile covers roughly 710,000 distinct CDR3 sequences, with just over 35% appearing a single time and around 30% taken by the ten largest. This clonotype was seen ten or more times. Antigen unknown.

This rearrangement joins TRBV24-1 to TRBJ1-5; D remains unclear. The sequence came from a woman in her thirties or forties with Graves' hyperthyroidism. Sequenced input: blood. The CDR3 reads CATSDRNNQPQHF. CDR3 in DNA: TGTGCCACCAGTGATCGGAACAATCAGCCCCAGCATTTT.